The 5 T cell receptor beta chains below all came from one sample that was sequenced in a study of blood T cell repertoires in COVID-19. Libraries were prepared by immunoSEQ multiplex PCR; TCRdb keeps only in-frame clonotypes and omits some of them. The data show fewer than 90,000 clones, around 90% seen once. Sequencing was carried out using peripheral blood. The receptors originated from an elderly woman with active COVID-19.

This chain connects TRBV21-1 to TRBJ2-2; the table's TRBD1 call for D was not verified on the DNA. TRBV21-1 is tagged as a pseudogene. CDR3 length: 14 amino acids. The DNA of the CDR3 is TGTGCCAGCAGCTCGGGACAATCGGACGGGGAGCTGTTTTTT. Translating it yields CASSSGQSDGELFF.

The genes are TRBV6-2 or TRBV6-3 and TRBJ1-1; the D is unclear. The CDR3 is 12 residues long. CDR1 and CDR2 from the germline V gene are MNHEY and SVGEGT. The V and J ends lost 2 bases and 5 bases respectively, with 6 bases between them. In DNA form, the CDR3 reads TGTGCCAGCAGTTACGAGGGTACTGAAGCTTTCTTT. It encodes CASSYEGTEAFF.

The chain carries TRBV7-2 and TRBJ2-5; D is perhaps TRBD1 (6 bases). The CDR3 length is 14 residues. Germline V gene sequence: CDR1 SGHTA, CDR2 FQGNSA. Trimming stripped 5 bases from V and 5 bases from J, with 15 bases between. The CDR3 is CASSPQAGVETQYF. The DNA of the CDR3 is TGTGCCAGCAGCCCCCAAGCAGGGGTGGAGACCCAGTACTTC.

The rearrangement links TRBV4-3 to TRBJ2-3; 9 bases line up with TRBD2. V gave up 2 bases and J gave up 3 bases; unmatched junction bases: 9. This CDR3 comprises 17 residues. CDR1 and CDR2 (germline): LGHNA, YSLEER. The CDR3 protein is CASSQRTAGLATDTQYF. The DNA of the CDR3 is TGCGCCAGCAGCCAAAGAACGGCGGGACTAGCAACAGATACGCAGTATTTT.

V gene TRBV5-6 combines with J gene TRBJ2-3, with 12 bases aligning to TRBD1. The CDR3 has 15 residues. Trimming at V came to 2 bases and at J to 6 bases, leaving 4 bases not matched to a gene. Germline values: CDR1 SGHDT, CDR2 YYEEEE. CDR3 in amino acids: CASSFGTGGGDTQYF. DNA for the CDR3: TGTGCCAGCAGCTTCGGGACAGGGGGCGGGGATACGCAGTATTTT.